This T cell receptor beta chain originates from a study of blood T cells in healthy people across ages. In the study overall: About one barcoded beta molecule per two T cells came from capture by template switching. Whole-study findings and limits: Unsorted PBMCs prevented conclusive naive versus antigen-experienced comparison. TCR beta diversity correlated strongly with naive T cell percentage.

Turning to this clonotype: Its specificity is not known.

The CDR3 length is 17 residues. J lost 0 bases, V lost 0 bases, and 7 bases had no gene match. Germline V gives CDR1 SGDLS, CDR2 YYNGEE. A second PCR, run for about 7 to 11 cycles, used a sample-barcoded 5' primer plus a J-beta primer mix. MiXCR, run by TCRdb on the 5' RACE reads, gives a single entry per CDR3 protein. The sample has over a million distinct CDR3 sequences; 35% to 55% are singletons. Around 10 milliliters was the volume of peripheral blood drawn from each donor. The sample taken for sequencing was blood. The chain carries TRBV9 and TRBJ1-1; 8 nucleotides align to TRBD1. This sequence originates from a woman aged 60 to 75 in good health. In nucleotides, the CDR3 is TGTGCCAGCAGCGTAGGGCCCTCGACAGGGGTGAACACTGAAGCTTTCTTT. It translates to CASSVGPSTGVNTEAFF.